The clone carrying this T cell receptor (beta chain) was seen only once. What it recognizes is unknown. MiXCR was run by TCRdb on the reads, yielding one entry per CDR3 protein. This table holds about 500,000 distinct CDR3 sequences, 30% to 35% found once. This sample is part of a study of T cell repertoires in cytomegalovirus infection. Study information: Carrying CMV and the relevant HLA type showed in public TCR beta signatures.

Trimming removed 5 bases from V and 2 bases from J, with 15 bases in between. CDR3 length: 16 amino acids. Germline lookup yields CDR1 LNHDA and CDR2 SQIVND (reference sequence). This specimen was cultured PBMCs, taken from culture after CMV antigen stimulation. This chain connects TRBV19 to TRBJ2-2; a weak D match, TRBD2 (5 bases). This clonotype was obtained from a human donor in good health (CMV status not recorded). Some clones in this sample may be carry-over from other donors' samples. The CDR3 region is CASSLWTPPNTGELFF. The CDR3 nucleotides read TGTGCCAGTAGTCTTTGGACTCCTCCCAACACCGGGGAGCTGTTTTTT.